This T cell receptor beta chain emerged from a study of radiation and T cells in renal cell carcinoma. The overall study: Nephrectomy followed 15 Gy stereotactic body radiation by 4 weeks.

Regarding the study as a whole: In blood, top tumor clones expanded by 2 weeks, shrinking by 4. No pretreatment tumor biopsies were available for baseline clonotypes.

Worth noting for this clone: As yet, its antigen is unknown.

TCRdb's copy holds only in-frame clones and misses some; the assay was immunoSEQ multiplex PCR. The sample carries 150,000 or so clones, 70% to 90% recorded once. This CDR3 spans 15 amino acids. CDR1 is SGHTA and CDR2 is FQGNSA in the germline V gene. The trim removed 3 bases at V and 6 bases at J, leaving 6 bases unmatched. Time point defined: baseline pretreatment blood. The treatment here: 15 Gy SBRT to primary tumor, nephrectomy 4 weeks later. This renal cell carcinoma was of the clear cell type. The gene calls are TRBV7-2 and TRBJ2-3; 10 nucleotides align to TRBD1. Sequencing was performed on blood, taken from a patient whose treatment included radiotherapy and nephrectomy. The receptor comes from a woman aged 50 to 60 with renal cell carcinoma. The CDR3 region has the DNA TGTGCCAGCAGCTTCTCGACAGGGGGCTCGGATACGCAGTATTTT. It yields the protein CASSFSTGGSDTQYF.